This T cell receptor beta chain comes out of a study of somatic mutations in cytotoxic T cells in rheumatoid arthritis. General observations from the study: Antigens targeted by the expanded CD8+ clones were unknown. Between rheumatoid arthritis patients and age-matched healthy controls, CD8+ T-cell clonality showed no significant difference. The top CD8+ clone topped 20% of CD8+ cells in about an eighth of the roughly 60 patients.

TCRdb's copy holds only in-frame clones and misses some; the assay was immunoSEQ multiplex PCR. The data hold 10,000 or so clones, with more than 60% observed a single time. Germline CDR1 reads LNHNV; CDR2 reads YYDKDF (reference sequence). Trimming stripped 3 bases from V and 4 bases from J, with 19 bases between. The CDR3 is made up of 17 amino acids. As to this clone: As yet, its antigen is unknown.

The J gene is TRBJ1-3, the V gene TRBV15; D is possibly TRBD1 (6 bases). The receptor was isolated from a man in his fifties or sixties in good health. Material for sequencing was CD8+ T cells sorted from blood. CDR3 DNA: TGTGCCACCAGCAGTGGGGGCAGTTGGCAGATCGGAAACACCATATATTTT. It specifies CATSSGGSWQIGNTIYF.